The clone carrying this TCR beta chain was observed once. Antigen: not known. The data stem from a study of vaccination and CD4 T cells after COVID-19. Whole-study context: Investigators took post-vaccine samples a median roughly 72 days after dose two, within a range of 14 to 241. A CEFX pool, an HIV-1 Nef pool, or no peptide went to control cultures.

Noted treatment: roughly 11-day PBMC culture with coronavirus spike peptide pools or control peptides (ViraFEST assay). First, ViraFEST expanded antigen-specific T cells with peptide pools, and next it sequenced the TCRs. An Oncomine TCR Beta short-read assay was used to sequence the DNA from cultured CD4+ T cells. Each CDR3 protein is one row after TCRdb ran MiXCR on the PCR reads. The data contain approximately 15,000 distinct CDR3 sequences, 42% of them singletons. This CDR3 has 18 amino acids. V dropped 5 bases and J dropped 4; count of bases not matched to a gene: 13. The chain combines TRBV12-3 or TRBV12-4 with TRBJ2-1; 11 bases map to TRBD2. Material for sequencing was cultured CD4+ T cells from blood. The TCR originated in a human donor with COVID-19. Here the CDR3 reads CASSPGGLAGGLYNEQFF. The CDR3 DNA reads TGTGCCAGCAGTCCCGGCGGCCTAGCGGGGGGTCTGTACAATGAGCAGTTCTTC.